This TCR beta chain was identified in a study of graft-versus-host responses after intestinal transplantation (dated by TCRdb to the early 2020s). About the study as a whole: The transplants that recipients got were multivisceral, liver-intestinal, or isolated intestinal. Rather than going through the commercial service, samples from a few later patients were sequenced in-house on an Illumina MiSeq and processed with MiXCR. Every recipient was given anti-thymocyte globulin induction, then maintenance tacrolimus and steroids for two to three years. Graft-versus-host and host-versus-graft alloreactive T cell clones were tracked in the graft, circulation and bone marrow after intestinal transplantation using bulk TCR-beta CDR3 sequencing. Of the approximately 25 intestinal transplant recipients enrolled in the cohort, one of whom was a retransplant, a few patients without pretransplant specimens were excluded. To identify alloreactive clones, pre-transplant mixed lymphocyte reaction products were sequenced and then compared with unstimulated pre-transplant donor and recipient T cells. Donor T cell macrochimerism was defined as a peak of at least 4% donor T cells among recipient peripheral blood mononuclear cells.

The CDR3 starts with the cysteine, ends with the phenylalanine, and has 14 residues. Of the read, only the CDR3 DNA is kept; its 42 bases are in frame from base 1. The germline V gene (reference sequence) supplies CDR1 SGHKS and CDR2 YYEKEE. V is trimmed back by 5 bases and J by 2 bases, and the junction contains 2 bases that no gene match accounts for. This clone showed up just once. The target of this receptor is not known. Base qualities are not provided; no much larger clone lies one nucleotide away. Library creation used the immunoSEQ multiplex PCR assay. In most patients, genomic DNA was isolated using the Qiagen DNeasy Blood and Tissue Kit and sent frozen to Adaptive Biotechnologies for TCR sequencing. Adaptive Biotechnologies carried out high-throughput TCR-beta CDR3 sequencing of genomic DNA for most patients. Per the authors' processing: Adaptive's ImmunoSEQ software supplied the TCR sequencing data for 18 patients, while MiXCR and VDJtools were used to process a few other patients. To correct CD4 versus CD8 sorting errors, any sequence found in both subsets at a frequency ratio below 5:1 was removed. CDR3 nucleotide sequences shared between donor and recipient were removed because the origin of such sequences could not be assigned. To be classed as alloreactive, a clone needed at least 2-fold expansion over unstimulated cells and a minimum CFSE-low frequency of 0.002% (template counts) or 0.001% (read counts). Clones were considered mappable if detected in sequenced pre-transplant spleen, lymph node, or MLR CFSE-low populations of the donor or recipient. Cumulative frequency of alloreactive clones was calculated as a percentage of all sequences weighted by copy number. TCRdb took over this immuneACCESS table, retaining in-frame rearrangements with V and J assigned. Such tables are incomplete; in checked studies, under half of the missing clones stem from an unresolved V gene, and the remainder is unexplained. V and J calls and clone size are copied from that table; D and trimming were computed from the DNA. In all, the sample holds 90,000 or so clones, and roughly four fifths of those were seen once. The top ten hold 0.83% of the sample.

This specimen's time point label, interpreted: cells obtained before transplantation from donor or recipient. CD3+CD4+ and CD3+CD8+ populations were FACS-sorted from unstimulated pre-transplant donor and recipient cells taken from spleen or lymph nodes. Overall study outcomes, separate from this receptor: GvH clones were found in recipient bone marrow, and some of the GvH clones appeared earlier in ileal mucosa or blood, which is consistent with an intestinal mucosal origin. High GvH to HvG T cell clonal ratios were observed in the allografts of patients with donor T cell macrochimerism. Early after transplant, peak levels of circulating GvH clones were associated with declines in HvG clones. The relatively low number and heterogeneity of intestinal transplant patients limited the conclusions.

This sequence uses TRBV5-5 and TRBJ2-5; 11 bases in the middle match TRBD2. The material sequenced was unstimulated CD4+ T cells sorted from spleen or lymph node cells, taken before intestinal transplant. This clonotype originated in a human donor who received an intestinal transplant. Here the CDR3 is given as CASRGTSGQETQYF. The nucleotides are TGTGCCAGCAGGGGGACTAGCGGACAAGAGACCCAGTACTTC.